A single T cell receptor (beta chain) is shown here with its context. Profiled with immunoSEQ multiplex PCR; TCRdb holds only in-frame clones, not every one. Of a few hundred thousand clones listed, 84% are singletons. This sample was included in a study of blood T cell repertoires in COVID-19. Study summary: COVID-19 samples, acute and convalescent, were from the United States, Italy and Spain.

The V and J ends lost 7 bases and 5 bases, in that order; junction bases with no gene match: 14. Per the germline V gene, CDR1 is SNHLY and CDR2 is FYNNEI. CDR3 length equals 15 residues. This clonotype was sampled from a woman aged 40-49 years who had recovered from COVID-19. V is TRBV2 and J is TRBJ2-7; 7 bases line up with TRBD2. The sample taken for sequencing was PBMCs or T cells enriched from blood (not recorded which). The CDR3 loop is CASNPLTSDQNEQYF. Written as DNA, the CDR3 is TGTGCCAGCAATCCGCTAACTAGCGACCAGAACGAGCAGTACTTC.